This TCR beta chain was recovered during a study of cytomegalovirus exposure and HLA in healthy donors. Study-wide findings and caveats: HLA alleles were associated with roughly 17,000 TCR beta sequences in a later analysis at 0.05 false discovery rate. Versus the roughly 700-donor mean, an Asian-associated ancestry cluster reportedly showed fewer N-insertions in a later analysis.

Researchers ran the PCR with 60 Vbeta and 13 Jbeta primers. The method was immunoSEQ multiplex PCR; TCRdb's version includes in-frame clones alone and lacks a portion of them. The sample shows approximately 150,000 clones, roughly 87% of them seen only once. On this clone: The antigen is undetermined.

Germline V gene data show CDR1 as ENHRY and CDR2 as SYGVKD. V dropped 4 bases and J dropped 6; count of bases not matched to a gene: 7. This CDR3 is 15 amino acids long. This chain links TRBV10-3 with TRBJ2-2; 8 nucleotides match TRBD2. The source material was PBMCs. The TCR comes from a man over 45 in good health and CMV-seropositive. The CDR3 DNA follows: TGTGCCATCAGTGTTCAAGCGGGAGTGTCCGGGGAGCTGTTTTTT. It encodes CAISVQAGVSGELFF.